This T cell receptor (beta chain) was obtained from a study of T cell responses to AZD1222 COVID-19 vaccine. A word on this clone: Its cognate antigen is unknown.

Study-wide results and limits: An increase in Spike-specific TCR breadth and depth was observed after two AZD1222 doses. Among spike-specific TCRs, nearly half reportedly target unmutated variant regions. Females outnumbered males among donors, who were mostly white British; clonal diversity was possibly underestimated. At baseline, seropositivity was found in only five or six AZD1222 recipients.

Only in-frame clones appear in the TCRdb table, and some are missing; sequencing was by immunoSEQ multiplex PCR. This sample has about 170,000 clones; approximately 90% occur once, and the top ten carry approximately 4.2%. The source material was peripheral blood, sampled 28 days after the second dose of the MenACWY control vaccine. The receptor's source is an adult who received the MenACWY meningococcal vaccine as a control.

The CDR3 region has the DNA TGTGCCAGCAGCTTGGGCGGGTTCGGCTACACCTTC. Protein: CASSLGGFGYTF. The chain couples TRBV5-6 to TRBJ1-2; D unclear. V was clipped by 0 bases and J by 8 bases, with 8 bases between them. This CDR3 comprises 12 residues. The germline V gene encodes CDR1 SGHDT and CDR2 YYEEEE.